The present T cell receptor (beta chain) was sequenced within a study of early T cells in non-severe SARS-CoV-2 infection. On the study more broadly: Bulk RNA taken from unsorted whole blood was sequenced, leaving chains unpaired.

This clonotype occurred many times. CDR1 is SQVTM and CDR2 is ANQGSEA in the germline V gene. This CDR3 is built from 10 residues. The V gene lost 7 bases and the J gene lost 2 bases, with 5 bases spanning the gap. Individually, cDNA molecules had unique molecular identifiers attached to them. TCRdb analysed the 5' RACE reads with MiXCR anew, one entry per CDR3 protein. The sample has about 83,000 distinct CDR3 sequences; more than 9% are singletons. The source of this sequence is an adult who was a healthcare worker with PCR-confirmed SARS-CoV-2 infection or an uninfected control (not recorded which). Sequencing was performed on whole blood. V is TRBV29-1 and J is TRBJ1-1; D ambiguous. The CDR3 region is CSGRNTEAFF. CDR3 DNA sequence: TGCAGCGGTCGAAACACTGAAGCTTTCTTT.